The present TCR beta chain was sequenced within a study of cytomegalovirus exposure and HLA in healthy donors. General study points: Altogether, some 170 TCR beta chains were recorded as cytomegalovirus-associated. The finding came from a later analysis; first-cohort TCR clusters tended to co-occur in the 130 or so validation repertoires.

Turning to this clone: Its cognate antigen is unknown.

Produced via immunoSEQ multiplex PCR; TCRdb's table is partial and in-frame only. The table has about 140,000 clones, approximately 82% seen once. The germline CDR1 and CDR2 sequences are SGHRS and YFSETQ. The CDR3 consists of 15 residues. The ends were cut back, 2 bases at V and 2 bases at J, with 13 bases in the middle. The chain carries TRBV5-1 and TRBJ1-2; D may be TRBD1 (6 bases). The TCR originated in a man aged 25-40 years in good health and CMV-seropositive. The sample comprised PBMCs. CDR3 region: CASSFLGGGNYGYTF. CDR3 bases: TGCGCCAGCAGCTTTCTGGGAGGGGGGAACTATGGCTACACCTTC.